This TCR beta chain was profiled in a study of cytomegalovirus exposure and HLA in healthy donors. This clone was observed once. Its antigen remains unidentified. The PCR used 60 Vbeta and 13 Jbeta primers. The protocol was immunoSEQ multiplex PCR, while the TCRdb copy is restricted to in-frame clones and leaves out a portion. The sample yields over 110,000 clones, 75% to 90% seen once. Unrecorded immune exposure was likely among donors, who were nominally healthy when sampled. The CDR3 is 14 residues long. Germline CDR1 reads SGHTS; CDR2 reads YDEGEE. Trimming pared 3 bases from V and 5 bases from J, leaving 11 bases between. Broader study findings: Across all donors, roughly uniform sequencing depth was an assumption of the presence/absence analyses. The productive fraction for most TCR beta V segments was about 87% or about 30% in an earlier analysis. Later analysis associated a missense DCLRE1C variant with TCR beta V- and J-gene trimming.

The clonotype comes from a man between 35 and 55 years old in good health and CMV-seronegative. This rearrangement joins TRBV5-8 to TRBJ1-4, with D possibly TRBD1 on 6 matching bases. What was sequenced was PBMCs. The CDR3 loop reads CASSSRQVNEKLFF. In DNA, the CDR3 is TGTGCCAGCAGCTCCCGACAGGTGAATGAAAAACTGTTTTTT. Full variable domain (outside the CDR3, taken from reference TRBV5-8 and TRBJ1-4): EAGVTQSPTHLIKTRGQQATLRCSPISGHTSVYWYQQALGLGLQFLLWYDEGEERNRGNFPPRFSGRQFPNYSSELNVNALELEDSALYLCASSSRQVNEKLFFGSGTQLSVL.